This record concerns one T cell receptor beta chain sequence. Germline V CDR1 and CDR2: LGHNA, YSLEER. V dropped 4 bases and J dropped 5; count of bases not matched to a gene: 8. The CDR3 length is 16 residues. Enrolment of Seattle patients took place during active infection, and they were followed longitudinally. The authors' processing: Amplification of reference gene primers was used by the study to estimate nucleated cell counts. Here immunoSEQ multiplex PCR was the method, and the copy in TCRdb shows in-frame clones only, minus some. V and J calls and clone size come straight from that table; D and trimming were deduced from the DNA. The repertoire holds about 200,000 clones, with approximately 85% as singletons. This sample stems from a study of blood T cell repertoires in COVID-19.

The origin of this receptor is a woman in her 70s with COVID-19, enrolled during active disease. V usage is TRBV4-3 and J usage is TRBJ2-5; 12 bases match TRBD1. The sequencing sample was made of peripheral blood. CDR3 bases: TGCGCCAGCAGCCGAGGGACAGGGGGCGAAGAGGAGACCCAGTACTTC. It yields the protein CASSRGTGGEEETQYF.